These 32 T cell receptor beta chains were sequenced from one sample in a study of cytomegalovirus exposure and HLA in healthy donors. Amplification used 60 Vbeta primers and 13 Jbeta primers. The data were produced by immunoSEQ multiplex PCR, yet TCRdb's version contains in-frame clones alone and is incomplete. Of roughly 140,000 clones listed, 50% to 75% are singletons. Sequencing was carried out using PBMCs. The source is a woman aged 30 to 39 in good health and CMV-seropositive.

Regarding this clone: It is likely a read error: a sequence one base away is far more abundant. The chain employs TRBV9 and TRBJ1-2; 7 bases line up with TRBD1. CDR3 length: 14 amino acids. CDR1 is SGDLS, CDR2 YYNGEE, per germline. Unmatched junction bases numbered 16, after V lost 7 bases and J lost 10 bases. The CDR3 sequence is CASGGTAVGDVYTF. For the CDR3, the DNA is TGTGCCAGCGGAGGGACAGCCGTGGGGGATGTCTACACCTTC.

CDR3 sequence reads: CASSLGQGLEKLFF. The DNA for the CDR3 is TGCGCCAGCAGCCTCGGACAGGGTCTGGAAAAACTGTTTTTT. This chain uses TRBV5-1 with TRBJ1-4, with 8 bases fitting TRBD1. The CDR3 is 14 residues long. Germline assignment: CDR1 SGHRS and CDR2 YFSETQ. V dropped 4 bases and J dropped 8; count of bases not matched to a gene: 7.

CDR3: CATLGEAKNIQYF. In nucleotides, the CDR3 is TGTGCCACGTTGGGAGAGGCCAAAAACATTCAGTACTTC. The chain links TRBV10-3 to TRBJ2-4; maybe TRBD2 (5 bases). V was clipped by 10 bases and J by 1 base, with 11 bases between them. This CDR3 is 13 amino acids long. Germline V lookup: CDR1 ENHRY, CDR2 SYGVKD.

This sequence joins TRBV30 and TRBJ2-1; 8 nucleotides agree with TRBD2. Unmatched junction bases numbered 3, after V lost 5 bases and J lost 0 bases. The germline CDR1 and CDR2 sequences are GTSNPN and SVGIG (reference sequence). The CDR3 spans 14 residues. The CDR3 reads CAWLSGSSYNEQFF. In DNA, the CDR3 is TGTGCCTGGCTGAGCGGGAGCTCCTACAATGAGCAGTTCTTC. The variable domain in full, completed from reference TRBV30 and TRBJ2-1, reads SQTIHQWPATLVQPVGSPLSLECTVEGTSNPNLYWYRQAAGRGLQLLFYSVGIGQISSEVPQNLSASRPQDRQFILSSKKLLLSDSGFYLCAWLSGSSYNEQFFGPGTRLTVL.

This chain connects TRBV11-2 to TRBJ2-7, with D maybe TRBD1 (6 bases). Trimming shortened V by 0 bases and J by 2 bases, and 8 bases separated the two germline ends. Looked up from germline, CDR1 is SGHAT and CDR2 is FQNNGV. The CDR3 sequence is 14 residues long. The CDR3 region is CASSLEHRAYEQYF. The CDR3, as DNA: TGTGCCAGCAGCTTAGAGCACAGGGCCTACGAGCAGTACTTC. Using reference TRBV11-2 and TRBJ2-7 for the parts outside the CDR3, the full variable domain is EAGVAQSPRYKIIEKRQSVAFWCNPISGHATLYWYQQILGQGPKLLIQFQNNGVVDDSQLPKDRFSAERLKGVDSTLKIQPAKLEDSAVYLCASSLEHRAYEQYFGPGTRLTVT.

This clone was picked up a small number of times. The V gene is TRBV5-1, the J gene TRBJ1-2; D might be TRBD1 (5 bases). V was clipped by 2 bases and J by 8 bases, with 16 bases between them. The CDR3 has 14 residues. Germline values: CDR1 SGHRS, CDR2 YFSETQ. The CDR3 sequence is CASSFREGSGGYTF. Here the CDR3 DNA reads TGCGCCAGCAGCTTCAGGGAGGGATCGGGAGGCTACACCTTC.

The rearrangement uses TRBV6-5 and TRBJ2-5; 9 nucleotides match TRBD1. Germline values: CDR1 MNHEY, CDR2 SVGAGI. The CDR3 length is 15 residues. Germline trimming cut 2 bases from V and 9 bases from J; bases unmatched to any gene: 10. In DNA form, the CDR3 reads TGTGCCAGCAGTTACCCCCGGACAGGGGATGGGCCCCAGTACTTC. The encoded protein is CASSYPRTGDGPQYF.

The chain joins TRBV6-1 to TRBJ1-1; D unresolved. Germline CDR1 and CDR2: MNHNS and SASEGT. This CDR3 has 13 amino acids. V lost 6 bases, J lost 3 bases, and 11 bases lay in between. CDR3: CASSEGTYTEAFF. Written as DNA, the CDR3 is TGTGCCAGCAGCGAGGGTACATACACTGAAGCTTTCTTT.

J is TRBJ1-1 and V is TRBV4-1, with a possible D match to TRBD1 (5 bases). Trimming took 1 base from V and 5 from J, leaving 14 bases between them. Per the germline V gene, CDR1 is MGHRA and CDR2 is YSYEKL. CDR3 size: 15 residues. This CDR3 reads CASSQGPGERTEAFF. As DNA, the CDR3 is TGCGCCAGCAGCCAAGGGCCGGGGGAGAGGACTGAAGCTTTCTTT.

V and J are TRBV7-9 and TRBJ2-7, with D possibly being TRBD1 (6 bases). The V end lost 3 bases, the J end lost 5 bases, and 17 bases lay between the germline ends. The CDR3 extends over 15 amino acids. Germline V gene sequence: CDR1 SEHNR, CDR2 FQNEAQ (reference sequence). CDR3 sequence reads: CASSLGAGSHHEQYF. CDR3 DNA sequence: TGTGCCAGCAGCTTGGGGGCAGGATCACATCACGAGCAGTACTTC.

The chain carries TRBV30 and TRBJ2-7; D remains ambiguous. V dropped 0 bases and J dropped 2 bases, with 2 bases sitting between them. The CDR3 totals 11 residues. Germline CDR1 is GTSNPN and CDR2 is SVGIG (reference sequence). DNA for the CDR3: TGTGCCTGGAGTGTCGCCTACGAGCAGTACTTC. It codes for CAWSVAYEQYF. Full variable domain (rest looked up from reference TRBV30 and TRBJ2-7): SQTIHQWPATLVQPVGSPLSLECTVEGTSNPNLYWYRQAAGRGLQLLFYSVGIGQISSEVPQNLSASRPQDRQFILSSKKLLLSDSGFYLCAWSVAYEQYFGPGTRLTVT.

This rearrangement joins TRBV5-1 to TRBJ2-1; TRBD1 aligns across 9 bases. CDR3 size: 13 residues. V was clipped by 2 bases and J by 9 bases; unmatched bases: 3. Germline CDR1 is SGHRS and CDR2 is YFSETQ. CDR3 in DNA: TGCGCCAGCAGCTTACAGGGGGCGGGTGAGCAGTTCTTC. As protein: CASSLQGAGEQFF.

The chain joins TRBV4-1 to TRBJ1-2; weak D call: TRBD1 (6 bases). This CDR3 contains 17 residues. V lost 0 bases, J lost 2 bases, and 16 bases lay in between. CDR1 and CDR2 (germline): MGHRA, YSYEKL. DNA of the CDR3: TGCGCCAGCAGCCAAGATCAGGGTGTCAGGGGAAACTATGGCTACACCTTC. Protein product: CASSQDQGVRGNYGYTF.

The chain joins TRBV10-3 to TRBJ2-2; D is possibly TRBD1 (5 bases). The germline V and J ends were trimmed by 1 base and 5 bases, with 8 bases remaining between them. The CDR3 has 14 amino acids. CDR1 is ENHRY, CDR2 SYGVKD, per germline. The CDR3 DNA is TGTGCCATCAGTGAGTGGGGCGCAACCGGGGAGCTGTTTTTT. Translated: CAISEWGATGELFF.

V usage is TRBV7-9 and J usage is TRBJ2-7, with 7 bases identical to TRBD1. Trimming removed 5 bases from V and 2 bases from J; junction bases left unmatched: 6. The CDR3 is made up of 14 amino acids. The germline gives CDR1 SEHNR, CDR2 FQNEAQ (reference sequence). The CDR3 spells CASSLTGVTYEQYF. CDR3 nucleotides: TGTGCCAGCAGCCTTACAGGGGTGACCTACGAGCAGTACTTC.

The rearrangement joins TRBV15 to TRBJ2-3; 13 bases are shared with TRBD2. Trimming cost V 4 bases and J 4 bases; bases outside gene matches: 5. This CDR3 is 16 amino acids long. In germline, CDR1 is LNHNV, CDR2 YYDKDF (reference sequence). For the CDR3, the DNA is TGTGCCACCAGCATGACTAGCGGGAGGCGGGCAGATACGCAGTATTTT. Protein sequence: CATSMTSGRRADTQYF.

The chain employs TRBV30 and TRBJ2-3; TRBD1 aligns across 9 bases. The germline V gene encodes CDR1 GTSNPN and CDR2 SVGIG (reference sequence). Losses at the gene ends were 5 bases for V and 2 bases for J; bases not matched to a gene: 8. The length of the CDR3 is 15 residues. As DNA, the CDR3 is TGTGCCTGGCAAAACAGGGGGCTACTCACAGATACGCAGTATTTT. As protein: CAWQNRGLLTDTQYF.

In DNA form, the CDR3 reads TGTGCCTGGAGAAGGGACGGACTAAATGAAAAACTGTTTTTT. Translating gives CAWRRDGLNEKLFF. This sequence joins TRBV30 and TRBJ1-4; tentatively, D is TRBD1 (5 bases). Trimming took 3 bases from V and 5 from J, leaving 13 bases between them. This CDR3 has 14 residues. The germline CDR1 and CDR2 sequences are GTSNPN and SVGIG (reference sequence).

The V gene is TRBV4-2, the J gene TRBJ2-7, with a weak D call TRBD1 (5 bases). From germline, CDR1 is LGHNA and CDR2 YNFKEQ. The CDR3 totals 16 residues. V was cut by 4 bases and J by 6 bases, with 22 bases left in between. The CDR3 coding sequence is TGTGCCAGCAGCCCAGGGTTGGATGGCAGGGTAGGCGAGCAGTACTTC. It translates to CASSPGLDGRVGEQYF.

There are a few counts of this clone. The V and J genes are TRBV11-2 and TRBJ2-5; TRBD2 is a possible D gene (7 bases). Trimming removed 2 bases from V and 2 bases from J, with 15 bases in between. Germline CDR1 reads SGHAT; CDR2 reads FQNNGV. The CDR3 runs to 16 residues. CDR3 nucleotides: TGTGCCAGCAGCTTATCTTGGGGAGGGGGACAAGAGACCCAGTACTTC. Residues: CASSLSWGGGQETQYF.

CDR3 in DNA: TGTGCCAGCATAGTTGAGGGGACAGGCTTTTCGGGCTACACCTTC. Its protein is CASIVEGTGFSGYTF. The gene calls are TRBV6-1 and TRBJ1-2, with TRBD1 matching over 8 bases. The CDR3 runs to 15 residues. CDR1 is MNHNS and CDR2 is SASEGT in the germline V gene. The ends lost 7 bases at V and 8 bases at J; junction bases unmatched: 15.

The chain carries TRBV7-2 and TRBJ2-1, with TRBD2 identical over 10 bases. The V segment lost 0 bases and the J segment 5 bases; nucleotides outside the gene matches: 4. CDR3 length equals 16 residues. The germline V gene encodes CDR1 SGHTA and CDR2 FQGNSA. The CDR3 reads CASSLAGTSEHNEQFF. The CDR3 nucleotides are TGTGCCAGCAGCTTAGCTGGGACTAGCGAGCACAATGAGCAGTTCTTC.

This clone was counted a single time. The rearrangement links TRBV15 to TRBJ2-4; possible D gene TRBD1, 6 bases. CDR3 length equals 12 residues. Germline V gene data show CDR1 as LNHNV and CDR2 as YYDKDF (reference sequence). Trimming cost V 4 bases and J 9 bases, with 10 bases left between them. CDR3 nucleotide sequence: TGTGCCACCAGCACGACAGGTATCATTCAGTACTTC. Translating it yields CATSTTGIIQYF. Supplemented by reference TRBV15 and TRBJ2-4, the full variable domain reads DAMVIQNPRYQVTQFGKPVTLSCSQTLNHNVMYWYQQKSSQAPKLLFHYYDKDFNNEADTPDNFQSRRPNTSFCFLDIRSPGLGDTAMYLCATSTTGIIQYFGAGTRLSVL.

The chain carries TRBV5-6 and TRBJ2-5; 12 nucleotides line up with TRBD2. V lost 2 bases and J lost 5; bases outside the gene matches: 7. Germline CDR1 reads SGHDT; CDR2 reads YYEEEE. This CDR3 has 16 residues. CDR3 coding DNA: TGTGCCAGCAGCTTTGGCTCACTAGCGGGAGGTGAGACCCAGTACTTC. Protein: CASSFGSLAGGETQYF.

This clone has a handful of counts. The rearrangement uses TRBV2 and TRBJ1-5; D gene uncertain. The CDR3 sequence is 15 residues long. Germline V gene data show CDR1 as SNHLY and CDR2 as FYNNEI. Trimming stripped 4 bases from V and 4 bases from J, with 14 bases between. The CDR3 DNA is TGTGCCAGCAGTGTTGGGCAGACTAAGAATCAGCCCCAGCATTTT. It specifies CASSVGQTKNQPQHF. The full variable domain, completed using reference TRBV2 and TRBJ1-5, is EPEVTQTPSHQVTQMGQEVILRCVPISNHLYFYWYRQILGQKVEFLVSFYNNEISEKSEIFDDQFSVERPDGSNFTLKIRSTKLEDSAMYFCASSVGQTKNQPQHFGDGTRLSIL.

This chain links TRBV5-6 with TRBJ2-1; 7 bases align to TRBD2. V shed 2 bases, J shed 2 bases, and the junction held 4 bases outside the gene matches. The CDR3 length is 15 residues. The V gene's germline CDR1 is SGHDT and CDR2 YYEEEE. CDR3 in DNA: TGTGCCAGCAGCTTAGCGGGAAAGGCCTACAATGAGCAGTTCTTC. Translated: CASSLAGKAYNEQFF.

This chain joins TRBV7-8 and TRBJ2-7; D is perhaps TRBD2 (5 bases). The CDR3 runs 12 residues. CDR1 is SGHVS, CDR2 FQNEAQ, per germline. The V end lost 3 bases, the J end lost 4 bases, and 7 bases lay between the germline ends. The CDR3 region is CASSFPGYEQYF. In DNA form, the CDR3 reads TGTGCCAGCAGCTTTCCGGGATACGAGCAGTACTTC.

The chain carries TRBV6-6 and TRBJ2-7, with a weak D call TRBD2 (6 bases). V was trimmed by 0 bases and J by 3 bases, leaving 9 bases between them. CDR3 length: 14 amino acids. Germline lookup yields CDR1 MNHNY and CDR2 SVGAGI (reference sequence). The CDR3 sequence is CASSYSAGIYEQYF. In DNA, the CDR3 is TGTGCCAGCAGTTACTCCGCGGGGATCTACGAGCAGTACTTC.

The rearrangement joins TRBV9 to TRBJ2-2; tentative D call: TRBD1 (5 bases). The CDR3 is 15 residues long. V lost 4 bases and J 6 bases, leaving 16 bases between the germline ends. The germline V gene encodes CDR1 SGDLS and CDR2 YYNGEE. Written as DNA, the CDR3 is TGTGCCAGCAGCCCTCACTCTGGGGCTCCCGGGGAGCTGTTTTTT. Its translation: CASSPHSGAPGELFF. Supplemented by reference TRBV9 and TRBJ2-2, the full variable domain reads DSGVTQTPKHLITATGQRVTLRCSPRSGDLSVYWYQQSLDQGLQFLIQYYNGEERAKGNILERFSAQQFPDLHSELNLSSLELGDSALYFCASSPHSGAPGELFFGEGSRLTVL.

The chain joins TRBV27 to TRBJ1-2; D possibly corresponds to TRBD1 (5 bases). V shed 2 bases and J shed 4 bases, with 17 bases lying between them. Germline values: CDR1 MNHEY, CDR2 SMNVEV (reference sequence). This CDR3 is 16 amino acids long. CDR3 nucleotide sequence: TGTGCCAGCAGTTTAAGGGTGGGGGGTCCTTTCTATGGCTACACCTTC. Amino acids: CASSLRVGGPFYGYTF.

The CDR3 nucleotides read TGCGCCAGCAGCCACGGCAGGGGCCCCACTGAAGCTTTCTTT. As protein: CASSHGRGPTEAFF. The rearrangement links TRBV4-1 to TRBJ1-1, with a possible D match to TRBD1 (6 bases). Germline V gives CDR1 MGHRA, CDR2 YSYEKL. The CDR3 consists of 14 residues. Trimming pared 3 bases from V and 4 bases from J, leaving 12 bases between.

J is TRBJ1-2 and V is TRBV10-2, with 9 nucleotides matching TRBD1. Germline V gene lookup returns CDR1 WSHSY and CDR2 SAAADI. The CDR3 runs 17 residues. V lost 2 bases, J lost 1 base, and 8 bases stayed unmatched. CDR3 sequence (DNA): TGCGCCAGCAGTGAGCTGTTTCCGGGACAGGGTAACTATGGCTACACCTTC. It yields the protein CASSELFPGQGNYGYTF.